The 14 T cell receptor beta chains presented below share a single source sample, sequenced in a study of graft-versus-host responses after intestinal transplantation. Clones were read by immunoSEQ multiplex PCR, and TCRdb kept only the in-frame ones, dropping some. The data hold 7,000 to 10,000 clones, with 25% to 35% observed a single time. The material was alloreactive CD4+ T cells from a mixed lymphocyte reaction culture, obtained before intestinal transplant. Specified subset: CFSE-low proliferating T cells sorted from approximately six-day pre-transplant mixed lymphocyte reaction (GvH or HvG direction). These receptors were collected from a human patient who received an intestinal transplant.

The genes are TRBV28 and TRBJ2-7; TRBD2 matches 11 bases. The CDR3 length is 16 residues. Germline V lookup: CDR1 MDHEN, CDR2 SYDVKM. V gave up 4 bases and J gave up 2 bases; unmatched junction bases: 7. The CDR3 bases are TGTGCCAGCAGTTCCCCGGGACTAGCGGTCGCCTACGAGCAGTACTTC. This sequence encodes CASSSPGLAVAYEQYF.

A single count supports this clone. The genes are TRBV29-1 and TRBJ2-2, with 8 positions matching TRBD1. This CDR3 has 14 amino acids. The germline V gene has CDR1 SQVTM and CDR2 ANQGSEA. With V trimmed by 2 bases and J by 7 bases, 6 bases remained unmatched. The CDR3 loop reads CSVETGGFVGELFF. The CDR3 nucleotides read TGCAGCGTTGAAACAGGGGGTTTTGTCGGGGAGCTGTTTTTT.

This clone was detected only a few times. DNA for the CDR3: TGTGCCAGCAGCCAATCCCCGGGACAGGGAACCGAAAAACTGTTTTTT. Its translation: CASSQSPGQGTEKLFF. The J gene is TRBJ1-4, the V gene TRBV4-2, with 9 nucleotides matching TRBD1. Germline CDR1 and CDR2: LGHNA and YNFKEQ. V lost 2 bases to trimming and J lost 8 bases; unmatched junction nucleotides: 9. The CDR3 has 16 residues.

The chain links TRBV10-3 to TRBJ2-2, with TRBD2 as a possible D gene (5 bases). Germline lookup yields CDR1 ENHRY and CDR2 SYGVKD. Trimming removed 2 bases at V and 1 base at J, with 14 bases between. This CDR3 comprises 17 residues. The CDR3 coding sequence is TGTGCCATCAGTGAGCGCCGGACCGGACTGAACACCGGGGAGCTGTTTTTT. As protein: CAISERRTGLNTGELFF.

This clone was observed once. The gene calls are TRBV2 and TRBJ2-5; 9 bases line up with TRBD1. The CDR3 has 13 amino acids. Germline-derived CDR1 and CDR2 are SNHLY and FYNNEI. The J segment lost 9 bases and the V segment lost 4 bases, leaving 6 bases of the junction unmatched. Here the CDR3 DNA reads TGTGCCAGCAGTGGGGGACAGGGAAGCTCCCAGTACTTC. Its translation: CASSGGQGSSQYF.

By frequency in the sample, this clone is medium-sized. The rearrangement uses TRBV28 and TRBJ2-3, with no clear D. Trimming stripped 6 bases from V and 0 bases from J, with 13 bases between. The germline CDR1 and CDR2 sequences are MDHEN and SYDVKM. This CDR3 comprises 15 residues. CDR3 loop: CASRRLASSTDTQYF. Written as DNA, the CDR3 is TGTGCCAGCAGGCGTCTTGCCTCTAGCACAGATACGCAGTATTTT.

The chain employs TRBV29-1 and TRBJ1-5; TRBD1 matches at 12 bases. The CDR3 runs 15 residues. From germline, CDR1 is SQVTM and CDR2 ANQGSEA. V trimming: 6 bases; J trimming: 3 bases; junction bases outside the gene matches: 6. CDR3 coding DNA: TGCAGCGTGTCCGGGACAGGGGGCGTCAATCAGCCCCAGCATTTT. Its protein is CSVSGTGGVNQPQHF.

This clone was counted between two and nine times. V usage is TRBV4-2 and J usage is TRBJ2-7, with 11 positions matching TRBD2. Per germline, CDR1 LGHNA and CDR2 YNFKEQ. The CDR3 consists of 17 residues. The V and J ends lost 7 bases and 3 bases, in that order; junction bases with no gene match: 14. The CDR3 reads CASTPSALLAGDYEQYF. CDR3 DNA: TGTGCCAGCACCCCCTCCGCCCTACTAGCGGGGGACTACGAGCAGTACTTC.

This clone is medium-sized in the sample. The chain employs TRBV7-2 and TRBJ2-3, with 9 positions matching TRBD2. V trimming: 3 bases; J trimming: 8 bases; junction bases outside the gene matches: 9. The germline V gene has CDR1 SGHTA and CDR2 FQGNSA. This CDR3 has 15 amino acids. The CDR3: CASSLVAGEGGTQYF. The DNA of the CDR3 is TGTGCCAGCAGCTTGGTAGCGGGAGAAGGGGGTACGCAGTATTTT.

This chain uses TRBV6-1 with TRBJ1-4; D is undetermined. Germline V gives CDR1 MNHNS, CDR2 SASEGT. The length of the CDR3 is 14 residues. The V gene lost 9 bases and the J gene lost 1 base, with 12 bases spanning the gap. CDR3 sequence: CARLLRGTNEKLFF. Written as DNA, the CDR3 is TGTGCCAGACTTCTCCGGGGAACTAATGAAAAACTGTTTTTT.

This clone occurred once. The J gene is TRBJ2-7, the V gene TRBV2; 10 bases agree with TRBD2. Germline V gives CDR1 SNHLY, CDR2 FYNNEI. This CDR3 has 13 residues. V shed 7 bases and J 4 bases; nucleotides not matched to a gene: 4. The CDR3 DNA reads TGTGCCAGCACCCTGACTAGCGGGTACGAGCAGTACTTC. Translation: CASTLTSGYEQYF.

The chain employs TRBV10-3 and TRBJ1-2; tentative D call: TRBD1 (5 bases). The CDR3 sequence is 20 residues long. The germline V gene has CDR1 ENHRY and CDR2 SYGVKD. V lost 3 bases and J lost 4, with 30 bases in between. DNA of the CDR3: TGTGCCATCAGTGAACTAGCGGGCGAGGCCGACCGGGAGGGGCTCTATGGCTACACCTTC. Amino acid sequence: CAISELAGEADREGLYGYTF.

Relative to its sample, this clone is medium-sized. This sequence joins TRBV28 and TRBJ1-2, with TRBD1 identical over 8 bases. This CDR3 is 15 amino acids long. CDR1 is MDHEN, CDR2 SYDVKM, per germline. J was trimmed by 8 bases and V by 5 bases; bases with no gene match: 13. The CDR3 reads CASSPPSGGLGGYTF. As DNA, the CDR3 is TGTGCCAGCAGTCCGCCGTCAGGGGGCCTTGGGGGCTACACCTTC.

V is TRBV7-2 and J is TRBJ1-1, with unresolved D. Germline CDR1 SGHTA, CDR2 FQGNSA. Trimming shortened V by 1 base and J by 4 bases, and 7 bases separated the two germline ends. The CDR3 is made up of 13 amino acids. The CDR3 here is CASSLDPGTEAFF. CDR3 sequence (DNA): TGTGCCAGCAGCTTAGATCCGGGCACTGAAGCTTTCTTT.